Listed here are 13 T cell receptor beta chains from one sample, sequenced in a study of blood T cell repertoires in COVID-19. Repertoires were generated with immunoSEQ multiplex PCR, while TCRdb's copy carries only in-frame clones and drops some. The top ten clones hold around 8.4% of a sample with roughly 110,000 clones, 70% to 90% of them seen once. Sequenced sample: peripheral blood. Source of these receptors: a woman in her seventies who had recovered from COVID-19.

This clone was seen once. The gene calls are TRBV30 and TRBJ1-5; TRBD1 matches 9 bases. The CDR3 runs 15 residues. CDR1 GTSNPN and CDR2 SVGIG come from the germline V gene (reference sequence). Unmatched junction bases numbered 6, after V lost 0 bases and J lost 6 bases. Here the CDR3 DNA reads TGTGCCTGGAGTGTAACGGGGACAGGGAGTCAGCCCCAGCATTTT. Translated, it gives CAWSVTGTGSQPQHF.

V gene TRBV5-4 combines with J gene TRBJ1-5; D not certain. Trimming stripped 4 bases from V and 1 base from J, with 6 bases between. Germline V gene lookup returns CDR1 SGHNT and CDR2 YYREEE (reference sequence). CDR3 length: 13 residues. The CDR3 loop is CASSSDSNQPQHF. For the CDR3, the DNA is TGTGCCAGCAGCAGCGACAGCAATCAGCCCCAGCATTTT.

This clone was seen a handful of times. The chain links TRBV7-3 to TRBJ2-7; the match to TRBD2 covers 8 bases. Per germline, CDR1 SGHTA and CDR2 FQGTGA. The CDR3 length is 15 residues. V lost 2 bases and J lost 4; bases outside the gene matches: 7. The CDR3 protein is CASSLGFREGYEQYF. CDR3 bases: TGTGCCAGCAGCTTAGGATTCCGGGAGGGGTACGAGCAGTACTTC.

V and J are TRBV7-9 and TRBJ1-4; TRBD1 aligns across 8 bases. Germline CDR1 reads SEHNR; CDR2 reads FQNEAQ (reference sequence). CDR3 length: 14 residues. V shed 1 base, J shed 8 bases, and the junction held 3 bases outside the gene matches. CDR3 nucleotides: TGTGCCAGCAGCTTAGGGGCAGGGGGCGAAAAACTGTTTTTT. Translated: CASSLGAGGEKLFF.

The rearrangement links TRBV28 to TRBJ2-7; 10 positions agree with TRBD1. The V and J ends lost 6 bases and 4 bases, in that order; junction bases with no gene match: 9. The CDR3 is 15 residues long. Germline V gene lookup returns CDR1 MDHEN and CDR2 SYDVKM. CDR3 region: CASRRDRGFRYEQYF. The CDR3 coding sequence is TGTGCCAGCAGAAGGGACAGGGGATTTAGATACGAGCAGTACTTC.

The rearrangement links TRBV28 to TRBJ2-2, with 7 positions matching TRBD2. The CDR3 totals 15 residues. Trimming removed 3 bases from V and 3 bases from J; junction bases left unmatched: 4. Germline CDR1 and CDR2: MDHEN and SYDVKM. CDR3 region: CASSFLAAHTGELFF. For the CDR3, the DNA is TGTGCCAGCAGTTTTCTAGCGGCCCACACCGGGGAGCTGTTTTTT.

The chain uses TRBV7-2 and TRBJ2-1; TRBD2 agrees at 9 bases. With V trimmed by 3 bases and J by 3 bases, 6 bases remained unmatched. The CDR3 has 16 residues. CDR1 is SGHTA and CDR2 is FQGNSA in the germline V gene. The CDR3 DNA is TGTGCCAGCAGCTTCGTCGCGGGAGGGGGCTACAATGAGCAGTTCTTC. The encoded protein is CASSFVAGGGYNEQFF.

The chain recombines TRBV27 with TRBJ2-3, with D perhaps matching TRBD2 (6 bases). Germline assignment: CDR1 MNHEY and CDR2 SMNVEV (reference sequence). Trimming stripped 3 bases from V and 8 bases from J, with 15 bases between. There are 14 residues in the CDR3. CDR3 in amino acids: CASSFLLAPFTQYF. As DNA, the CDR3 is TGTGCCAGCAGTTTCCTACTAGCCCCCTTTACGCAGTATTTT.

The rearrangement links TRBV28 to TRBJ1-2; maybe TRBD1 (6 bases). The V gene's germline CDR1 is MDHEN and CDR2 SYDVKM. The V and J ends lost 4 bases and 8 bases respectively, with 8 bases between them. The CDR3 totals 11 residues. DNA of the CDR3: TGTGCCAGCAGTTCCAGGGGCGGCTACACCTTC. Translating it yields CASSSRGGYTF.

The chain recombines TRBV10-3 with TRBJ2-2; D may be TRBD2 (7 bases). The germline V gene has CDR1 ENHRY and CDR2 SYGVKD. The CDR3 covers 17 residues. V lost 2 bases and J lost 7, with 20 bases in between. In DNA form, the CDR3 reads TGTGCCATCAGTGAGAAACCCGGGGGGCGTGGGGACGGGGAGCTGTTTTTT. Its translation is CAISEKPGGRGDGELFF.

The chain carries TRBV2 and TRBJ2-4; 9 nucleotides match TRBD2. The CDR3 totals 13 residues. J was trimmed by 6 bases and V by 6 bases; bases with no gene match: 3. CDR1 is SNHLY and CDR2 is FYNNEI in the germline V gene. The CDR3: CASRAGGGNIQYF. The CDR3 coding sequence is TGTGCCAGCAGGGCGGGAGGGGGAAACATTCAGTACTTC.

This chain links TRBV7-3 with TRBJ2-7; perhaps TRBD2 as D (5 bases). Trimming stripped 4 bases from V and 5 bases from J, with 12 bases between. The CDR3 is made up of 13 amino acids. CDR1 SGHTA and CDR2 FQGTGA come from the germline V gene. In DNA form, the CDR3 reads TGTGCCAGCAGCTCAAGAGTCGGGGACGAGCAGTACTTC. It specifies CASSSRVGDEQYF.

CDR3 residues: CASSRSSGTGYNEQFF. The CDR3 bases are TGTGCCAGCAGCAGATCCTCCGGAACAGGATACAATGAGCAGTTCTTC. The chain uses TRBV7-3 and TRBJ2-1; TRBD1 might be the D (5 bases). Trimming shortened V by 5 bases and J by 4 bases, and 18 bases separated the two germline ends. The CDR3 contains 16 residues. Germline V CDR1 and CDR2: SGHTA, FQGTGA. The variable domain in full, with the rest retrieved from reference TRBV7-3 and TRBJ2-1, is GAGVSQTPSNKVTEKGKYVELRCDPISGHTALYWYRQSLGQGPEFLIYFQGTGAADDSGLPNDRFFAVRPEGSVSTLKIQRTERGDSAVYLCASSRSSGTGYNEQFFGPGTRLTVL.